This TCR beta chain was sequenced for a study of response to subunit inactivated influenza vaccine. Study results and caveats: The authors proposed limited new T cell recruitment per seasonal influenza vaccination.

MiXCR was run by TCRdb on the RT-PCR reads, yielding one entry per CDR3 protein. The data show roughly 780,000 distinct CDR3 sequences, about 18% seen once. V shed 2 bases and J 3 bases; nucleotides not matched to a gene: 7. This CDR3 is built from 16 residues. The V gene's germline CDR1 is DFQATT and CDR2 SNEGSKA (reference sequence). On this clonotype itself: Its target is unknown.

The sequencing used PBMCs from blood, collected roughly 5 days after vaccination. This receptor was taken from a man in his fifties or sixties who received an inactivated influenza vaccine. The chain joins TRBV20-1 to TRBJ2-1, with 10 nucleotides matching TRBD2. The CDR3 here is CSARTSSGSVYNEQFF. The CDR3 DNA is TGCAGTGCTAGAACCTCTAGCGGGAGTGTCTACAATGAGCAGTTCTTC.